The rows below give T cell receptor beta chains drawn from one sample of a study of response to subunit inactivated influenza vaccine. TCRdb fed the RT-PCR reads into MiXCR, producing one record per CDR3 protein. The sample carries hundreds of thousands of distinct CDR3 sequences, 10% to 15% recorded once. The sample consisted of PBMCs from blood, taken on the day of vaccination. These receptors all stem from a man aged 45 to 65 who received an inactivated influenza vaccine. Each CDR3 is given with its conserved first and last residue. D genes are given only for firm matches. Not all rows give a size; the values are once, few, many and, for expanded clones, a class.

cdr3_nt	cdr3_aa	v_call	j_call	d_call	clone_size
TGTGCCAGCAGCCCCCGGGACAGGGACGTTTACTACGAGCAGTACTTC	CASSPRDRDVYYEQYF	TRBV12-3/TRBV12-4	TRBJ2-7	TRBD1	few
TGTGCCAGCGGCCAACTTACAGGTTTCTCCTACGAGCAGTACTTC	CASGQLTGFSYEQYF	TRBV28	TRBJ2-7	-	-
TGTGCCAGCAGCCTAAGGAGGGGGCAAACCGGGGAGCTGTTTTTT	CASSLRRGQTGELFF	TRBV7-9	TRBJ2-2	-	-
TGTGCCAGCAGTGAGGGACCCGCTAGCAATCAGCCCCAGCATTTT	CASSEGPASNQPQHF	TRBV6-1	TRBJ1-5	-	-
TGCGCCAGCAGCTTGGCCCCGGACAGGGGGGTCCTCCACTTT	CASSLAPDRGVLHF	TRBV5-1	TRBJ1-6	TRBD1	many
TGTGCCAGCAGCTTTGGGACTTTTGAGCAGTTCTTC	CASSFGTFEQFF	TRBV7-2	TRBJ2-1	-	few
TGTGCCAGTAGTAAGCCGCAGGGTGAAATCAACTATGGCTACACCTTC	CASSKPQGEINYGYTF	TRBV19	TRBJ1-2	-	many
TGTGCCAGCAGCTTATATGGCCCGGTTGCGGGGGGCCACACAGATACGCAGTATTTT	CASSLYGPVAGGHTDTQYF	TRBV11-2	TRBJ2-3	TRBD2	few
TGTGCCAGCAGCCAAGAATCCCACTCCTACGAGCAGTACTTC	CASSQESHSYEQYF	TRBV4-2	TRBJ2-7	-	-
TGTGCCAGCAGCCATTTGGTCCTACGCGAGCAGTACTTC	CASSHLVLREQYF	TRBV3-2	TRBJ2-7	-	few
TGCGCCAGCAGTGGGTGTTTAGCTTACAGACCCTTCCATCCTAGCAATCAGCCCCAGCATTTT	CASSGCLAYRPFHPSNQPQHF	TRBV10-1	TRBJ1-5	-	-
TGTGCCAGCAGTTACACTTCCTCCTACGAGCAGTACTTC	CASSYTSSYEQYF	TRBV6-2/TRBV6-3	TRBJ2-7	-	many
TGTGCCAGCAGTTACTCAACTAGCGGGGACCCACCTTATGAGCAGTTCTTC	CASSYSTSGDPPYEQFF	TRBV6-2/TRBV6-3	TRBJ2-1	TRBD2	few
TGCAGTGCTAGGGGTCTAGCGGGGAACGCGAACACCGGGGAGCTGTTTTTT	CSARGLAGNANTGELFF	TRBV20-1	TRBJ2-2	TRBD2	-
TGTGCCAGCAGCTTAACAGGGGAGGCGTATGGCTACACCTTC	CASSLTGEAYGYTF	TRBV7-9	TRBJ1-2	TRBD1	-